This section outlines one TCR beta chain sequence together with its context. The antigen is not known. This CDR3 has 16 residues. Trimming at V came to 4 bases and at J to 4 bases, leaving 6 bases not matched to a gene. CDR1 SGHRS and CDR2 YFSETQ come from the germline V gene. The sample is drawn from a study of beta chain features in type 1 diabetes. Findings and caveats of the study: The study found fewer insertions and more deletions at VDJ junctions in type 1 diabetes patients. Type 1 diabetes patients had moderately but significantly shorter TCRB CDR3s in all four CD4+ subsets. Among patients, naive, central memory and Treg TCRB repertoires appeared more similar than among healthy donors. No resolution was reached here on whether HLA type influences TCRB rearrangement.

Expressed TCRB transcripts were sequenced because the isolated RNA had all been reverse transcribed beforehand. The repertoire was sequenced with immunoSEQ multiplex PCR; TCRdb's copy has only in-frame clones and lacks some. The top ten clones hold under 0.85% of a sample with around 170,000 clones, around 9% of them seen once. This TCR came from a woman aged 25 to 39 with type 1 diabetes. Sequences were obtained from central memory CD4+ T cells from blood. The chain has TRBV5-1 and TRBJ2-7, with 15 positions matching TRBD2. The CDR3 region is CASSPGLAGGRYEQYF. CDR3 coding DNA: TGCGCCAGCAGCCCGGGACTAGCGGGAGGAAGGTACGAGCAGTACTTC.